These 29 T cell receptor beta chains came from one sample sequenced in a study of cytomegalovirus exposure and HLA in healthy donors. Researchers ran the PCR with 60 Vbeta and 13 Jbeta primers. Some clones are missing from TCRdb's copy, which holds only in-frame ones; the method was immunoSEQ multiplex PCR. The profile shows about 190,000 clones, roughly an eighth of them singletons. The sequenced sample consisted of PBMCs. These receptors came from a man aged 45-65 years in good health and CMV-seropositive.

The chain recombines TRBV30 with TRBJ2-7, with 9 bases aligning to TRBD2. The CDR3 contains 14 residues. Germline CDR1 GTSNPN, CDR2 SVGIG (reference sequence). The V and J ends lost 1 base and 2 bases, in that order; junction bases with no gene match: 3. CDR3 DNA: TGTGCCTGGAGTGGGCGCGGGGGGGCCTACGAGCAGTACTTC. Translated: CAWSGRGGAYEQYF.

This clone was seen only a few times. The rearrangement uses TRBV18 and TRBJ1-2; 10 bases line up with TRBD1. With V trimmed by 6 bases and J by 5 bases, 3 bases remained unmatched. The germline V gene encodes CDR1 KGHSH and CDR2 LQKENI. CDR3 length: 13 residues. In DNA form, the CDR3 reads TGTGCCAGCTCCGCGGACAGGGGGTATGGCTACACCTTC. Translated, it gives CASSADRGYGYTF.

V and J are TRBV11-3 and TRBJ2-5; D is perhaps TRBD2 (6 bases). The V gene's germline CDR1 is SGHNT and CDR2 YENEEA. The CDR3 length is 15 residues. The ends were cut back, 1 base at V and 5 bases at J, with 14 bases in the middle. The CDR3 DNA sequence: TGTGCCAGCAGCTTAGTGGAGGGGCCAGGGGAGACCCAGTACTTC. Protein product: CASSLVEGPGETQYF. The full variable domain, completed using reference TRBV11-3 and TRBJ2-5, is EAGVVQSPRYKIIEKKQPVAFWCNPISGHNTLYWYLQNLGQGPELLIRYENEEAVDDSQLPKDRFSAERLKGVDSTLKIQPAELGDSAVYLCASSLVEGPGETQYFGPGTRLLVL.

This clone was picked up a small number of times. The chain uses TRBV15 and TRBJ2-6, with D unclear. The V end was cut by 1 base, the J end by 1 base, with 5 bases between. Germline CDR1 and CDR2: LNHNV and YYDKDF (reference sequence). CDR3 length: 15 amino acids. This CDR3 reads CATSRGGSGANVLTF. Here the CDR3 DNA reads TGTGCCACCAGCAGAGGAGGATCTGGGGCCAACGTCCTGACTTTC. Full variable domain (missing parts from reference TRBV15 and TRBJ2-6): DAMVIQNPRYQVTQFGKPVTLSCSQTLNHNVMYWYQQKSSQAPKLLFHYYDKDFNNEADTPDNFQSRRPNTSFCFLDIRSPGLGDTAMYLCATSRGGSGANVLTFGAGSRLTVL.

Here the CDR3 reads CASSQHRDTGELFF. Here the CDR3 DNA reads TGTGCCAGCAGCCAACACAGGGACACCGGGGAGCTGTTTTTT. This rearrangement joins TRBV14 to TRBJ2-2, with D tentatively TRBD1 (6 bases). This CDR3 comprises 14 residues. Trimming left V 2 bases short and J 3 bases short, with 7 bases between. The germline V gene encodes CDR1 SGHDN and CDR2 FVKESK.

This clone has only a few counts. The chain couples TRBV7-9 to TRBJ2-3; D is possibly TRBD2 (5 bases). V was trimmed by 7 bases and J by 0 bases, leaving 14 bases between them. The CDR3 is 15 residues long. Germline CDR1 SEHNR, CDR2 FQNEAQ (reference sequence). The DNA of the CDR3 is TGTGCCAGCACCCCAATGGACTTTAGCACAGATACGCAGTATTTT. It specifies CASTPMDFSTDTQYF.

This clone was found a few times. This chain connects TRBV7-2 to TRBJ2-7, with 9 positions matching TRBD2. V trimming: 1 base; J trimming: 2 bases; junction bases outside the gene matches: 6. Germline CDR1 reads SGHTA; CDR2 reads FQGNSA. The CDR3 sequence is 16 residues long. CDR3 DNA: TGTGCCAGCAGCTTAGTAGCGGGGGACCCCACCTACGAGCAGTACTTC. It translates to CASSLVAGDPTYEQYF.

In this sample, this clone turned up a few times. The rearrangement joins TRBV9 to TRBJ2-3; tentatively, D is TRBD1 (5 bases). V shed 4 bases and J shed 4 bases, with 16 bases lying between them. The CDR3 is made up of 15 amino acids. Germline V gene lookup returns CDR1 SGDLS and CDR2 YYNGEE. Here the CDR3 reads CASSPDPGFADTQYF. The CDR3, as DNA: TGTGCCAGCAGCCCAGATCCAGGGTTTGCAGATACGCAGTATTTT.

This clone was picked up a small number of times. The gene calls are TRBV4-3 and TRBJ1-2; TRBD1 matches at 9 bases. The V gene end was trimmed by 2 bases and the J gene end by 9 bases; junction bases not matched to a gene: 10. The V gene's germline CDR1 is LGHNA and CDR2 YSLEER. The CDR3 has 15 residues. The CDR3 protein is CASSQYRDRVDSYTF. The CDR3 DNA follows: TGCGCCAGCAGCCAATACCGGGACAGGGTCGATAGCTACACCTTC.

The chain carries TRBV6-4 and TRBJ1-2; tentative D call: TRBD1 (5 bases). The CDR3 runs 13 residues. V lost 2 bases to trimming and J lost 7 bases, with 11 bases between them. Germline V gives CDR1 MRHNA, CDR2 SNTAGT. The CDR3 is CASSDGTRRGYTF. The CDR3 nucleotides are TGTGCCAGCAGTGACGGGACTCGGCGTGGCTACACCTTC.

The DNA of the CDR3 is TGTGCCAGCAGTCACGGGACAGCGAACACCGGGGAGCTGTTTTTT. Translation gives CASSHGTANTGELFF. The chain is built from TRBV6-5 and TRBJ2-2; 7 nucleotides match TRBD1. This CDR3 region has 15 residues. The V segment lost 5 bases and the J segment 0 bases; nucleotides outside the gene matches: 3. Germline loops: CDR1 MNHEY, CDR2 SVGAGI.

This sequence joins TRBV28 and TRBJ2-1, with 14 nucleotides matching TRBD2. CDR1 and CDR2 (germline): MDHEN, SYDVKM. This CDR3 spans 16 amino acids. J lost 8 bases, V lost 6 bases, and 9 bases had no gene match. DNA of the CDR3: TGTGCCAGCAGGGGGAGACTAGCGGGGGGGGTCGATGAGCAGTTCTTC. This gives the protein CASRGRLAGGVDEQFF.

This clone has just a few counts. V usage is TRBV6-1 and J usage is TRBJ2-4; a weak D match, TRBD1 (5 bases). V gave up 2 bases and J gave up 7 bases, with 12 bases separating them. CDR3 length equals 14 residues. Germline-derived CDR1 and CDR2 are MNHNS and SASEGT. CDR3 residues: CASSEPGIINIQYF. The CDR3 DNA reads as TGTGCCAGCAGTGAACCAGGGATTATTAACATTCAGTACTTC.

A word on this clone: This sample also contains other DNA sequences that code for the same CDR3. The genes are TRBV15 and TRBJ1-5; the D is unclear. The germline V and J ends were trimmed by 8 bases and 2 bases, with 7 bases remaining between them. This CDR3 spans 12 amino acids. Germline CDR1 is LNHNV and CDR2 is YYDKDF (reference sequence). CDR3 in amino acids: CATSSGNQPQHF. CDR3 nucleotides: TGTGCCACCTCTTCAGGCAATCAGCCCCAGCATTTT.

The rearrangement joins TRBV19 to TRBJ1-4; 11 bases map to TRBD1. Germline V CDR1 and CDR2: LNHDA, SQIVND (reference sequence). The CDR3 runs 15 residues. With 5 bases clipped from V and 5 bases from J, the junction kept 4 bases outside the gene matches. DNA of the CDR3: TGTGCCAGTAGTCCGCGGACAGGGGGCAATGAAAAACTGTTTTTT. Amino acid sequence: CASSPRTGGNEKLFF. Filled out from reference TRBV19 and TRBJ1-4, the complete variable domain reads DGGITQSPKYLFRKEGQNVTLSCEQNLNHDAMYWYRQDPGQGLRLIYYSQIVNDFQKGDIAEGYSVSREKKESFPLTVTSAQKNPTAFYLCASSPRTGGNEKLFFGSGTQLSVL.

The chain joins TRBV9 to TRBJ1-4, with D tentatively TRBD1 (6 bases). This CDR3 spans 14 amino acids. V was shortened by 4 bases and J by 4 bases, with 11 bases between the two germline ends. Germline CDR1 SGDLS, CDR2 YYNGEE. The CDR3 here is CASSSRDNNEKLFF. The DNA for the CDR3 is TGTGCCAGCAGCAGCCGGGACAATAATGAAAAACTGTTTTTT.

Only a few counts were recorded for this clone. This chain joins TRBV7-9 and TRBJ1-4; no reliable D call. V gave up 6 bases and J gave up 4 bases, with 12 bases separating them. This CDR3 spans 14 amino acids. Germline V gene lookup returns CDR1 SEHNR and CDR2 FQNEAQ (reference sequence). The CDR3 reads CASRKTGNNEKLFF. Written as DNA, the CDR3 is TGTGCCAGCAGAAAAACGGGGAATAATGAAAAACTGTTTTTT. Complete variable domain (other parts from reference TRBV7-9 and TRBJ1-4): DTGVSQNPRHKITKRGQNVTFRCDPISEHNRLYWYRQTLGQGPEFLTYFQNEAQLEKSRLLSDRFSAERPKGSFSTLEIQRTEQGDSAMYLCASRKTGNNEKLFFGSGTQLSVL.

This clone appeared a few times. The CDR3 protein is CASSQEQGWEKLFF. The CDR3 DNA sequence: TGCGCCAGCAGCCAAGAACAGGGGTGGGAAAAACTGTTTTTT. The genes are TRBV4-3 and TRBJ1-4; 7 nucleotides align to TRBD1. Germline-derived CDR1 and CDR2 are LGHNA and YSLEER. The CDR3 totals 14 residues. J gave up 8 bases and V 0 bases, and 3 bases lay outside the gene matches.

The chain has TRBV9 and TRBJ2-7; 9 bases match TRBD1. With V trimmed by 3 bases and J by 5 bases, 9 bases remained unmatched. This CDR3 comprises 15 residues. Looked up from germline, CDR1 is SGDLS and CDR2 is YYNGEE. This CDR3 is CASSATGGAWDEQYF. The CDR3 DNA is TGTGCCAGCAGCGCCACAGGGGGCGCTTGGGACGAGCAGTACTTC.

This clone occurred many times. The gene calls are TRBV29-1 and TRBJ1-1, with a weak D call TRBD1 (5 bases). V was trimmed by 0 bases and J by 10 bases, leaving 12 bases between them. The CDR3 runs to 12 residues. Germline CDR1 is SQVTM and CDR2 is ANQGSEA. The CDR3 bases are TGCAGCGTTGAAGAGGGGCAGCCGGTAGCTTTCTTT. Encoded protein: CSVEEGQPVAFF.

The V gene is TRBV6-1, the J gene TRBJ1-2, with D maybe TRBD1 (6 bases). V lost 9 bases and J 3 bases, leaving 20 bases between the germline ends. Germline V lookup: CDR1 MNHNS, CDR2 SASEGT. The CDR3 extends over 15 amino acids. The CDR3 protein is CASIFMQGRDYGYTF. The CDR3 DNA follows: TGTGCCAGTATCTTCATGCAGGGGAGAGACTATGGCTACACCTTC.

The chain combines TRBV30 with TRBJ2-5; D is possibly TRBD2 (6 bases). From germline, CDR1 is GTSNPN and CDR2 SVGIG (reference sequence). The CDR3 spans 15 residues. Trimming cost V 1 base and J 0 bases, with 12 bases left between them. CDR3 bases: TGTGCCTGGAGTGGGGGGGTGGAAGACCAAGAGACCCAGTACTTC. This codes for CAWSGGVEDQETQYF. Complete variable domain (other parts from reference TRBV30 and TRBJ2-5): SQTIHQWPATLVQPVGSPLSLECTVEGTSNPNLYWYRQAAGRGLQLLFYSVGIGQISSEVPQNLSASRPQDRQFILSSKKLLLSDSGFYLCAWSGGVEDQETQYFGPGTRLLVL.

This clone was detected a few times. The chain couples TRBV11-2 to TRBJ2-1; a possible D gene is TRBD1 (6 bases). This CDR3 has 15 amino acids. V gave up 3 bases and J gave up 7 bases, with 16 bases separating them. CDR1 SGHAT and CDR2 FQNNGV come from the germline V gene. In DNA, the CDR3 is TGTGCCAGCAGCTTGCCGACAGGTCTTAGGAATGAGCAGTTCTTC. Translating gives CASSLPTGLRNEQFF.

This clone appeared a few times. The sample holds other DNA sequences that translate to the same CDR3. J is TRBJ2-5 and V is TRBV7-2, with TRBD2 identical over 15 bases. The CDR3 extends over 16 amino acids. Germline V lookup: CDR1 SGHTA, CDR2 FQGNSA. The trim removed 3 bases at V and 5 bases at J, leaving 4 bases unmatched. The CDR3 DNA follows: TGTGCCAGCAGCTTGGGACTAGCGGGGGGTCAGGAGACCCAGTACTTC. It translates to CASSLGLAGGQETQYF. Supplemented by reference TRBV7-2 and TRBJ2-5, the full variable domain reads GAGVSQSPSNKVTEKGKDVELRCDPISGHTALYWYRQSLGQGLEFLIYFQGNSAPDKSGLPSDRFSAERTGGSVSTLTIQRTQQEDSAVYLCASSLGLAGGQETQYFGPGTRLLVL.

The sample holds a few counts of this clone. J is TRBJ1-1 and V is TRBV7-6; D is perhaps TRBD1 (6 bases). The V gene's germline CDR1 is SGHVS and CDR2 FNYEAQ. CDR3 length equals 17 residues. V was shortened by 4 bases and J by 1 base, with 19 bases between the two germline ends. CDR3 protein: CASSSGRGSYSNTEAFF. In DNA, the CDR3 is TGTGCCAGCAGCTCGGGGAGGGGGTCATATTCGAACACTGAAGCTTTCTTT. The full variable domain, its missing parts supplied by reference TRBV7-6 and TRBJ1-1, is GAGVSQSPRYKVTKRGQDVALRCDPISGHVSLYWYRQALGQGPEFLTYFNYEAQQDKSGLPNDRFSAERPEGSISTLTIQRTEQRDSAMYRCASSSGRGSYSNTEAFFGQGTRLTVV.

This rearrangement joins TRBV5-6 to TRBJ1-2; no clear D. Trimming left V 0 bases short and J 5 bases short, with 5 bases between. The CDR3 has 12 amino acids. In germline, CDR1 is SGHDT, CDR2 YYEEEE. The CDR3 DNA follows: TGTGCCAGCAGCTTGGAACGGTATGGCTACACCTTC. Its translation: CASSLERYGYTF.

The rearrangement joins TRBV10-2 to TRBJ2-7; the D is unclear. Germline CDR1 and CDR2: WSHSY and SAAADI. The germline V and J ends were trimmed by 2 bases and 7 bases, with 12 bases remaining between them. This CDR3 contains 13 residues. CDR3 nucleotide sequence: TGCGCCAGCAGTGAGACGTGGGTTGGGGAGCAGTACGTC. Protein: CASSETWVGEQYV.

V is TRBV11-3 and J is TRBJ2-3; TRBD1 aligns across 10 bases. Unmatched junction bases numbered 5, after V lost 5 bases and J lost 3 bases. The CDR3 extends over 15 amino acids. The germline V gene has CDR1 SGHNT and CDR2 YENEEA. In DNA, the CDR3 is TGTGCCAGCAGCCCTCTGGGACAGGGGACAGATACGCAGTATTTT. It is translated as CASSPLGQGTDTQYF.

V usage is TRBV5-6 and J usage is TRBJ2-3; TRBD2 matches at 14 bases. J was trimmed by 7 bases and V by 4 bases; bases with no gene match: 11. Germline lookup yields CDR1 SGHDT and CDR2 YYEEEE. This CDR3 has 17 residues. CDR3 amino acids: CASSPFRLAGGLHTQYF. DNA of the CDR3: TGTGCCAGCAGCCCTTTTCGACTAGCGGGGGGGCTTCATACGCAGTATTTT.